The 27 T cell receptor beta chains listed next were all sequenced from one sample in a study of blood T cells in healthy people across ages. A second PCR, run for roughly 6 to 11 cycles, used a sample-barcoded 5' primer plus a J-beta primer mix. TCRdb redid the calling of the 5' RACE reads with MiXCR, one entry per CDR3 protein. The sample gives 650,000 to 1,000,000 distinct CDR3 sequences, about 34% of which show up once; 13% is in the top ten. The sample comprised blood. The receptors originated from a man in his late teens or twenties in good health.

The rearrangement links TRBV5-1 to TRBJ1-5; no clear D gene. V was clipped by 5 bases and J by 8 bases, with 26 bases between them. Germline values: CDR1 SGHRS, CDR2 YFSETQ. The CDR3 is 17 amino acids. This CDR3 is CASSPGPYLGVDKPQHF. CDR3 bases: TGCGCCAGCAGTCCCGGGCCGTACCTTGGGGTTGATAAGCCCCAGCATTTT.

A note on this clonotype: A read error may be the cause here, since a much bigger clone is one base away. The J gene is TRBJ2-5, the V gene TRBV20-1; D is uncertain. V was trimmed by 3 bases and J by 4 bases, leaving 18 bases between them. Germline V lookup: CDR1 DFQATT, CDR2 SNEGSKA (reference sequence). CDR3 size: 15 residues. CDR3 nucleotide sequence: TGCAGTGCTAGGCCCGAAATGCCAGAACGAGAGACCCAGTACTTC. Translation: CSARPEMPERETQYF.

The rearrangement joins TRBV5-1 to TRBJ2-2; D gene uncertain. V lost 6 bases and J 4 bases, leaving 13 bases between the germline ends. The CDR3 runs 14 residues. Germline loops: CDR1 SGHRS, CDR2 YFSETQ. In nucleotides, the CDR3 is TGCGCCAGCACGGGCGGATTTAGCACCGGGGAGCTGTTTTTT. Translating gives CASTGGFSTGELFF.

A note on this clonotype: A read error is possible here, since a much larger clone lies one base away. The conserved closing phenylalanine or tryptophan is absent in this CDR3, likely reflecting a read error. The gene calls are TRBV5-1 and TRBJ2-6; no reliable D call. Germline V gives CDR1 SGHRS, CDR2 YFSETQ. The V gene lost 0 bases and the J gene lost 2 bases, with 9 bases spanning the gap. This CDR3 has 16 residues. The CDR3 loop is CASSLDTHPGANVLTY. CDR3 coding DNA: TGCGCCAGCAGCTTGGACACTCATCCTGGGGCCAACGTCCTGACTTAC.

This clonotype showed up just once. The rearrangement uses TRBV6-2 or TRBV6-3 and TRBJ1-5; no firm D call. This CDR3 is 12 amino acids long. The V end lost 4 bases, the J end lost 12 bases, and 13 bases lay between the germline ends. CDR1 and CDR2 from the germline V gene are MNHEY and SVGEGT. CDR3 loop: CASSSYRLIQHF. CDR3 DNA sequence: TGTGCCAGCAGTTCCTACCGATTGATCCAGCATTTT.

This clonotype was observed a handful of times. The rearrangement uses TRBV12-3 or TRBV12-4 and TRBJ1-1; TRBD1 agrees at 9 bases. The CDR3 loop spans 14 amino acids. The trim removed 6 bases at V and 4 bases at J, leaving 6 bases unmatched. The CDR3 here is CASSTGGLGTEAFF. The CDR3 bases are TGTGCCAGCAGCACAGGGGGCCTGGGCACTGAAGCTTTCTTT.

This clonotype was counted at least ten times. The rearrangement joins TRBV12-3 or TRBV12-4 to TRBJ2-5, with 8 bases that match TRBD2. Trimming at V came to 5 bases and at J to 5 bases, leaving 10 bases not matched to a gene. The CDR3 has 15 residues. The DNA of the CDR3 is TGTGCCAGCAGTCTAGGACTAGCTCTGGTGGAGACCCAGTACTTC. Protein: CASSLGLALVETQYF.

This clonotype has ten or more counts. This rearrangement joins TRBV5-1 to TRBJ2-3; no firm D call. This CDR3 region has 14 residues. V shed 5 bases and J shed 4 bases, with 14 bases lying between them. Germline V gene lookup returns CDR1 SGHRS and CDR2 YFSETQ. CDR3 amino acids: CASSGFFLPDTQYF. The CDR3 coding sequence is TGCGCCAGCAGTGGATTTTTTCTGCCAGATACGCAGTATTTT. The entire variable domain, with the rest obtained from reference TRBV5-1 and TRBJ2-3, is as follows: KAGVTQTPRYLIKTRGQQVTLSCSPISGHRSVSWYQQTPGQGLQFLFEYFSETQRNKGNFPGRFSGRQFSNSRSEMNVSTLELGDSALYLCASSGFFLPDTQYFGPGTRLTVL.

The rearrangement uses TRBV5-1 and TRBJ2-7, with D uncertain. V lost 0 bases to trimming and J lost 4 bases, with 5 bases between them. This CDR3 comprises 12 residues. Per germline, CDR1 SGHRS and CDR2 YFSETQ. The CDR3 bases are TGCGCCAGCAGCTTGGGGATGTACGAGCAGTACTTC. Translation: CASSLGMYEQYF.

V is TRBV5-1 and J is TRBJ2-2; 7 positions agree with TRBD1. CDR1 is SGHRS and CDR2 is YFSETQ in the germline V gene. The CDR3 totals 17 residues. V shed 0 bases, J shed 8 bases, and the junction held 13 bases outside the gene matches. CDR3 sequence: CASSLEGRGTESGELFF. The DNA of the CDR3 is TGCGCCAGCAGCTTGGAAGGTAGAGGGACAGAATCGGGGGAGCTGTTTTTT. The full variable domain, with the rest looked up from reference TRBV5-1 and TRBJ2-2, is KAGVTQTPRYLIKTRGQQVTLSCSPISGHRSVSWYQQTPGQGLQFLFEYFSETQRNKGNFPGRFSGRQFSNSRSEMNVSTLELGDSALYLCASSLEGRGTESGELFFGEGSRLTVL.

The chain carries TRBV27 and TRBJ2-7, with D uncertain. Germline V lookup: CDR1 MNHEY, CDR2 SMNVEV (reference sequence). This CDR3 comprises 12 residues. V dropped 5 bases and J dropped 4 bases, with 9 bases sitting between them. CDR3 coding DNA: TGTGCCAGCAGTGATAGATTTTACGAGCAGTACTTC. As protein: CASSDRFYEQYF.

The chain carries TRBV5-1 and TRBJ2-7; tentative D call: TRBD1 (6 bases). The CDR3 is 15 residues long. With 2 bases removed from V and 5 bases from J, the gap between germline ends came to 17 bases. CDR1 is SGHRS and CDR2 is YFSETQ in the germline V gene. DNA of the CDR3: TGCGCCAGCAGCTTTGGTCAGGGGCCTCTACACGAGCAGTACTTC. This codes for CASSFGQGPLHEQYF.

The chain uses TRBV20-1 and TRBJ2-3, with TRBD2 matching 12 bases. Per the germline V gene, CDR1 is DFQATT and CDR2 is SNEGSKA (reference sequence). Unmatched junction bases numbered 15, after V lost 8 bases and J lost 0 bases. The CDR3 consists of 18 residues. The CDR3 loop is CSILPPSGGGSSTDTQYF. The CDR3, as DNA: TGCAGTATCCTGCCCCCTAGCGGGGGGGGATCTAGCACAGATACGCAGTATTTT.

This clonotype occurred many times. V gene TRBV5-1 combines with J gene TRBJ1-2, with unresolved D. Trimming stripped 0 bases from V and 0 bases from J, with 6 bases between. This CDR3 contains 14 residues. Germline CDR1 reads SGHRS; CDR2 reads YFSETQ. The CDR3, as DNA: TGCGCCAGCAGCTTGGAAGGTACTAACTATGGCTACACCTTC. As protein: CASSLEGTNYGYTF. The full variable domain, its missing parts supplied by reference TRBV5-1 and TRBJ1-2, is KAGVTQTPRYLIKTRGQQVTLSCSPISGHRSVSWYQQTPGQGLQFLFEYFSETQRNKGNFPGRFSGRQFSNSRSEMNVSTLELGDSALYLCASSLEGTNYGYTFGSGTRLTVV.

This clonotype was counted ten times or more. The rearrangement joins TRBV12-3 or TRBV12-4 to TRBJ2-4; D uncertain. V was trimmed by 1 base and J by 5 bases, leaving 6 bases between them. This CDR3 has 13 residues. The CDR3 loop is CASSLGPQNIQYF. CDR3 sequence (DNA): TGTGCCAGCAGTTTAGGACCCCAAAACATTCAGTACTTC.

In the case of this clonotype: A much larger clone lies a single base off, so this may be a read error. V gene TRBV4-2 combines with J gene TRBJ2-5, with D perhaps TRBD2 (6 bases). Per the germline V gene, CDR1 is LGHNA and CDR2 is YNFKEQ. Trimming left V 4 bases short and J 2 bases short, with 17 bases between. There are 16 residues in the CDR3. The CDR3 bases are TGTGCCAGCAGCCTGGACGGGGGAGAGGGGCAAGAGACCCAGTACTTC. Protein: CASSLDGGEGQETQYF.

This clonotype has more than one count but fewer than ten. J is TRBJ1-2 and V is TRBV7-6; D might be TRBD1 (5 bases). The CDR3 spans 15 residues. Germline V lookup: CDR1 SGHVS, CDR2 FNYEAQ. Trimming left V 8 bases short and J 4 bases short, with 20 bases between. The CDR3 is CASSLMTDSSYGYTF. For the CDR3, the DNA is TGTGCCAGCTCACTGATGACTGACAGTTCCTATGGCTACACCTTC. Full variable domain (rest looked up from reference TRBV7-6 and TRBJ1-2): GAGVSQSPRYKVTKRGQDVALRCDPISGHVSLYWYRQALGQGPEFLTYFNYEAQQDKSGLPNDRFSAERPEGSISTLTIQRTEQRDSAMYRCASSLMTDSSYGYTFGSGTRLTVV.

V usage is TRBV12-3 or TRBV12-4 and J usage is TRBJ2-1; 8 bases line up with TRBD2. Trimming cost V 5 bases and J 8 bases; bases outside gene matches: 5. The CDR3 has 13 amino acids. CDR3 region: CASSAGTRYEQFF. The CDR3 DNA follows: TGTGCCAGCAGTGCCGGGACTAGGTATGAGCAGTTCTTC.

The chain has TRBV14 and TRBJ2-7; 7 bases map to TRBD1. Germline CDR1 SGHDN, CDR2 FVKESK. The J segment lost 10 bases and the V segment lost 0 bases, leaving 6 bases of the junction unmatched. This CDR3 contains 13 residues. The CDR3 sequence: CASSQDWGTAQYF. CDR3 nucleotides: TGTGCCAGCAGCCAAGATTGGGGGACAGCCCAGTACTTC.

A few counts support this clonotype. The chain employs TRBV2 and TRBJ1-2, with a tentative D call TRBD1 (6 bases). Trimming removed 3 bases at V and 0 bases at J, with 11 bases between. CDR3 length: 15 amino acids. Looked up from germline, CDR1 is SNHLY and CDR2 is FYNNEI. CDR3 in DNA: TGTGCCAGCAGTGATTGGAGGGGGACTAACTATGGCTACACCTTC. Its translation is CASSDWRGTNYGYTF.

This clonotype has only a few counts. The genes are TRBV12-3 or TRBV12-4 and TRBJ1-2, with D possibly matching TRBD1 (6 bases). This CDR3 has 16 amino acids. V was clipped by 1 base and J by 8 bases, with 20 bases between them. CDR3 DNA: TGTGCCAGCAGTTTAGTGGGCAGGGGATCGTTTGGGGGCTACACCTTC. It translates to CASSLVGRGSFGGYTF.

This clonotype turned up a few times. The gene calls are TRBV25-1 and TRBJ1-1; maybe TRBD1 (5 bases). The CDR3 runs to 14 residues. Germline V gives CDR1 MGHDK, CDR2 SYGVNS. The germline V and J ends were trimmed by 2 bases and 4 bases, with 11 bases remaining between them. The CDR3 region is CASSELDSITEAFF. The CDR3 nucleotides read TGTGCCAGCAGTGAACTCGACAGTATCACTGAAGCTTTCTTT. Combining the CDR3 with reference TRBV25-1 and TRBJ1-1 gives the whole variable domain EADIYQTPRYLVIGTGKKITLECSQTMGHDKMYWYQQDPGMELHLIHYSYGVNSTEKGDLSSESTVSRIRTEHFPLTLESARPSHTSQYLCASSELDSITEAFFGQGTRLTVV.

This clonotype was counted a few times. The chain carries TRBV20-1 and TRBJ2-5; 14 positions match TRBD2. The CDR3 sequence is 15 residues long. The V segment lost 6 bases and the J segment 5 bases; nucleotides outside the gene matches: 8. Germline V gene data show CDR1 as DFQATT and CDR2 as SNEGSKA (reference sequence). The CDR3 spells CSAGLAGGETETQYF. The CDR3 nucleotides read TGCAGTGCCGGACTAGCGGGGGGCGAGACGGAGACCCAGTACTTC.

This rearrangement joins TRBV7-2 to TRBJ2-5; 7 bases fit TRBD1. Germline trimming cut 7 bases from V and 0 bases from J; bases unmatched to any gene: 2. The CDR3 consists of 13 residues. CDR1 SGHTA and CDR2 FQGNSA come from the germline V gene. The CDR3 here is CASKGANQETQYF. Here the CDR3 DNA reads TGTGCCAGCAAGGGGGCGAACCAAGAGACCCAGTACTTC. The entire variable domain, with the rest obtained from reference TRBV7-2 and TRBJ2-5, is as follows: GAGVSQSPSNKVTEKGKDVELRCDPISGHTALYWYRQSLGQGLEFLIYFQGNSAPDKSGLPSDRFSAERTGGSVSTLTIQRTQQEDSAVYLCASKGANQETQYFGPGTRLLVL.

This clonotype was observed a few times. The J gene is TRBJ2-3, the V gene TRBV12-3 or TRBV12-4; 9 bases fit TRBD2. The CDR3 loop spans 14 amino acids. The J segment lost 2 bases and the V segment lost 7 bases, leaving 4 bases of the junction unmatched. The CDR3 DNA sequence: TGTGCCAGCATCCCTAGCGGGAACACAGATACGCAGTATTTT. Amino acids: CASIPSGNTDTQYF.

V usage is TRBV6-2 or TRBV6-3 and J usage is TRBJ2-7; D perhaps matches TRBD1 (6 bases). CDR1 MNHEY and CDR2 SVGEGT come from the germline V gene. The CDR3 has 16 amino acids. With 4 bases removed from V and 0 bases from J, the gap between germline ends came to 16 bases. The CDR3 nucleotides are TGTGCCAGCAGTTCCATGAGGACAGCGCTCTCCTACGAGCAGTACTTC. Translation: CASSSMRTALSYEQYF.

The chain employs TRBV25-1 and TRBJ1-4; D not certain. This CDR3 has 13 residues. In germline, CDR1 is MGHDK, CDR2 SYGVNS. With 6 bases removed from V and 9 bases from J, the gap between germline ends came to 14 bases. The CDR3 region has the DNA TGTGCCAGCAGATCGGCGGTAAGGAAAAAACTGTTTTTT. Its translation is CASRSAVRKKLFF.